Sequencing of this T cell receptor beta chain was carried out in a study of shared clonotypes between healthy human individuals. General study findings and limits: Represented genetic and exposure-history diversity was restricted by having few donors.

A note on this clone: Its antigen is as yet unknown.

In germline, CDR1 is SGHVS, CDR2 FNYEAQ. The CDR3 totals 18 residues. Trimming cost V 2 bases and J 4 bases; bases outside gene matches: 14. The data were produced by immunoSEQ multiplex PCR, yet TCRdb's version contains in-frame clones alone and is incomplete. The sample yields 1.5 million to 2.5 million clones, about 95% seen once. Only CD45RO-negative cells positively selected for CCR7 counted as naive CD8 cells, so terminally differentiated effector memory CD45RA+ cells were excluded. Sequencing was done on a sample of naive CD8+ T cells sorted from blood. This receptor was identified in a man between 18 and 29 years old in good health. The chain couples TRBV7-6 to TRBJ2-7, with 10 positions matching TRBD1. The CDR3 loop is CASSLYGTGEVLFYEQYF. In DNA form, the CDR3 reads TGTGCCAGCAGCTTATACGGGACAGGGGAGGTCCTCTTTTACGAGCAGTACTTC. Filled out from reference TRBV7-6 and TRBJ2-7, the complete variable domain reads GAGVSQSPRYKVTKRGQDVALRCDPISGHVSLYWYRQALGQGPEFLTYFNYEAQQDKSGLPNDRFSAERPEGSISTLTIQRTEQRDSAMYRCASSLYGTGEVLFYEQYFGPGTRLTVT.